These T cell receptor beta chains were read from a single sample in a study of identical twins. Using its own MiXCR run on the 5' RACE reads, TCRdb lists one record per CDR3 protein. This sample carries roughly 540,000 distinct CDR3 sequences, around 20% of them seen once, and the ten largest clones take around 0.9%. These sequences were also reported in another study, on T cells expressing NK-cell markers.

The sequenced sample consisted of CD4+ T cells sorted from blood. Every receptor here comes from a woman aged 18-29 years in good health. CDR3s include the opening cysteine and the closing phenylalanine or tryptophan. A D gene is named only where the DNA matches it firmly. Clone size, where shown, is once, few, many, or a class for clones that have expanded.

d_gene | v_gene | abundance | CDR3aa
. | TRBV29-1 | few | CSVERVENTEAFF
. | TRBV20-1 | . | CSASTNSYEQYF
. | TRBV24-1 | . | CATSDGTLYGYTF
TRBD2 | TRBV11-1 | . | CASSSTTGTSGSRPYNEQFF
. | TRBV10-3 | few | CAISESMGLSNGQYF
. | TRBV7-2 | few | CASSFSGGGDEQYF
TRBD2 | TRBV20-1 | few | CSALAGGFSTDTQYF
TRBD1 | TRBV10-1 | few | CASSVNTGAEQYF
. | TRBV11-2 | . | CASSRNAPDTQYF
. | TRBV29-1 | few | CSAGESYEQYF
. | TRBV5-1 | few | CASSPGHQPQHF
. | TRBV20-1 | . | CSARDWKANYGYTF
. | TRBV12-3/TRBV12-4 | . | CASSFVRAGGGQPQHF
. | TRBV12-3/TRBV12-4 | few | CASSLDWGDEQFF
TRBD2 | TRBV12-3/TRBV12-4 | few | CASSKHIAGETQYF
. | TRBV10-3 | few | CAISSTDQETQYF
TRBD1 | TRBV14 | many | CASSQGGTARYNEQFF
. | TRBV6-1 | . | CASSGRDKSSYEQYF
. | TRBV5-1 | . | CASSQRPQGAGELFF
. | TRBV20-1 | few | CSASTAGKSYEQYF
TRBD1 | TRBV7-3 | . | CASSPSPETGYGHTF
. | TRBV20-1 | . | CSARILGVIGDTQYF
TRBD1 | TRBV12-3/TRBV12-4 | few | CASSLGSTGDYGYTF
TRBD2 | TRBV5-1 | . | CASSLGLAEDTQYF
. | TRBV7-9 | . | CASSPMTTNEKLFF
. | TRBV4-3 | . | CASSQERGLSYEQYF
. | TRBV12-3/TRBV12-4 | many | CASSDRGTASYEQYF
TRBD2 | TRBV29-1 | few | CSVAGLAGGRDTQYF
. | TRBV20-1 | . | CSARDRAGRFEREQYF
TRBD1 | TRBV12-3/TRBV12-4 | few | CASSTQGARGNTIYF
. | TRBV10-3 | . | CAISEELPNEQYF
TRBD1 | TRBV7-2 | . | CASGTGTVGRLETQYF
. | TRBV7-9 | . | CASRGRGEAFF
. | TRBV18 | . | CASTSGTGAPNQPQHF
. | TRBV20-1 | few | CSALGHSNQPQHF